This T cell receptor beta chain was found in a study of control samples from healthy donors and cancer patients. TCRdb's table, derived via immunoSEQ multiplex PCR, lists solely in-frame clones and lacks some. The data show some 28,000 clones, 70% to 85% seen once. This clone is a singleton in its sample. The CDR3 length is 15 residues. CDR1 is SGHNT, CDR2 YYREEE, per germline (reference sequence). The ends were cut back, 4 bases at V and 2 bases at J, with 14 bases in the middle. Sequenced material: PBMCs. This TCR was recovered from a man aged 55-75 years with head and neck cancer. The chain recombines TRBV5-4 with TRBJ2-3, with a weak D call TRBD2 (7 bases). CDR3 loop: CASSLRGGDTDTQYF. CDR3 sequence (DNA): TGTGCCAGCAGCCTTAGAGGGGGGGACACAGATACGCAGTATTTT.